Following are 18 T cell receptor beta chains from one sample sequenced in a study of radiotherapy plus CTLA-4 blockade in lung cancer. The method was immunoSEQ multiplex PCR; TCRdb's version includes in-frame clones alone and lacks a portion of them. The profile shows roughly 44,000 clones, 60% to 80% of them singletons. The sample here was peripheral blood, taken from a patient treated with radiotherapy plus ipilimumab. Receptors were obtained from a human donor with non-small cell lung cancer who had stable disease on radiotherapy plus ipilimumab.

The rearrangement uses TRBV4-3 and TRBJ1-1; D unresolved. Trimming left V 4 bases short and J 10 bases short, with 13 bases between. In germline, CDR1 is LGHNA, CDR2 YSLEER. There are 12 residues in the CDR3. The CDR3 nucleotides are TGCGCCAGCAGCCGGGTGGGCTTTGGAGCTTTCTTT. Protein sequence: CASSRVGFGAFF.

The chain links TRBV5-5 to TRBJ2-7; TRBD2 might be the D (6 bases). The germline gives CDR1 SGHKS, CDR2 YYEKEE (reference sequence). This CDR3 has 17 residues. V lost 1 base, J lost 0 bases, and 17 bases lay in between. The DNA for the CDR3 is TGTGCCAGCAGCTTGTGGGAGGTGCAGTCCAGCTCCTACGAGCAGTACTTC. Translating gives CASSLWEVQSSSYEQYF.

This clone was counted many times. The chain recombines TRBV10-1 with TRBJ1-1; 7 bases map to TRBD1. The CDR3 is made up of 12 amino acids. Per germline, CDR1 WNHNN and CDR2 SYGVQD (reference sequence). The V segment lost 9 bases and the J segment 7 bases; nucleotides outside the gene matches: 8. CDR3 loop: CASRQGTGEAFF. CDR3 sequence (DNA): TGCGCCAGTAGACAGGGAACGGGTGAAGCTTTCTTT.

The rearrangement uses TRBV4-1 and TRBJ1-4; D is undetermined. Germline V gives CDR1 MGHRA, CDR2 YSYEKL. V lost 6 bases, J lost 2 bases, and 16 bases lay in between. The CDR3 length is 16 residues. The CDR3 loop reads CASSQRSAYTNEKLFF. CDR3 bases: TGCGCCAGCAGTCAAAGATCAGCCTACACTAATGAAAAACTGTTTTTT.

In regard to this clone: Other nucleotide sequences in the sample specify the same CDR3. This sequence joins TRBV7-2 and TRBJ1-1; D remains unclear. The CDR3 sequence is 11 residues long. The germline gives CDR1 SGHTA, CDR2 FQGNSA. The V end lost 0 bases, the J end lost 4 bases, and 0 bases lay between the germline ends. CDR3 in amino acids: CASSLATEAFF. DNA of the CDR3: TGTGCCAGCAGCTTAGCCACTGAAGCTTTCTTT.

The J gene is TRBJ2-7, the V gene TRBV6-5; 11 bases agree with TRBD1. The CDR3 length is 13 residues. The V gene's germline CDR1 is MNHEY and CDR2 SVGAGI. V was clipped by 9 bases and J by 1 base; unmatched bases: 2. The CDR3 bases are TGTGCCAGTGGGACAGGGGGATCCTACGAGCAGTACTTC. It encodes CASGTGGSYEQYF.

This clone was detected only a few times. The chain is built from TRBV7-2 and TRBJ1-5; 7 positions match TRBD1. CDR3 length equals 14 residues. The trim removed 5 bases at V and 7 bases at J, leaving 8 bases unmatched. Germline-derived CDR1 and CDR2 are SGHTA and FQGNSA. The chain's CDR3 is CASSLRQGAQPQHF. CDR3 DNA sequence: TGTGCCAGCAGCCTTCGACAGGGCGCCCAGCCCCAGCATTTT.

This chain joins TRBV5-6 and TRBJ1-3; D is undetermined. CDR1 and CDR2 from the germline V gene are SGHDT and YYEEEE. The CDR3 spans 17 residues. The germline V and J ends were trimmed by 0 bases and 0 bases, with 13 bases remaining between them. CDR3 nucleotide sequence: TGTGCCAGCAGCTTGGGGTTCCAGGAGGTCTCTGGAAACACCATATATTTT. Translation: CASSLGFQEVSGNTIYF.

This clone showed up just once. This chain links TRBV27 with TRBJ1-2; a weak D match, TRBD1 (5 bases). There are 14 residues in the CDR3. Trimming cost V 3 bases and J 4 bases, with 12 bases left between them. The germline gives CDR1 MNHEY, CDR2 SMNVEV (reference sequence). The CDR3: CASSLGQGPYGYTF. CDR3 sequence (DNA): TGTGCCAGCAGTTTGGGGCAGGGTCCCTATGGCTACACCTTC.

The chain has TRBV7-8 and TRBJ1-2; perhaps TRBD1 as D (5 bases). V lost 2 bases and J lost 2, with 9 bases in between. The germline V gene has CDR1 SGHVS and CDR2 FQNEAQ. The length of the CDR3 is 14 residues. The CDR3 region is CASSLREGNYGYTF. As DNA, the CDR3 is TGTGCCAGCAGCTTAAGGGAGGGGAACTATGGCTACACCTTC. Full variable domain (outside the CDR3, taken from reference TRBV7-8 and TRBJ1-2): GAGVSQSPRYKVAKRGQDVALRCDPISGHVSLFWYQQALGQGPEFLTYFQNEAQLDKSGLPSDRFFAERPEGSVSTLKIQRTQQEDSAVYLCASSLREGNYGYTFGSGTRLTVV.

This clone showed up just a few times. The CDR3 loop reads CASSRTAQRGQGVHEQYV. In DNA form, the CDR3 reads TGCGCCAGCAGTCGGACCGCCCAGCGGGGACAGGGCGTACACGAGCAGTACGTC. The chain joins TRBV23-1 to TRBJ2-7; 9 bases match TRBD1. TRBV23-1 is annotated as an ORF whose role is uncertain. After removal of 4 bases from V and 5 bases from J, the junction contained 18 bases not matched to a gene. CDR3 length equals 18 residues.

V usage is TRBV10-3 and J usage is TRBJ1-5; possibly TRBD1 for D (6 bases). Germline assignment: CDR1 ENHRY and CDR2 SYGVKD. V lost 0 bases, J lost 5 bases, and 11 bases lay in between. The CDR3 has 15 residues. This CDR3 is CAISESIRGDQPQHF. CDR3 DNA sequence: TGTGCCATCAGTGAGTCGATCAGGGGTGATCAGCCCCAGCATTTT.

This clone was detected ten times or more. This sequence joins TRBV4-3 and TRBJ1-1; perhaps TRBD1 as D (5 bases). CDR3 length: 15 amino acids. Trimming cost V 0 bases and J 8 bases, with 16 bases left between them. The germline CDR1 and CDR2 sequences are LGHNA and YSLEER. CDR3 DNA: TGCGCCAGCAGCCAAGAGGGGGGTGGGGCTTTCGAAGCTTTCTTT. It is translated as CASSQEGGGAFEAFF.

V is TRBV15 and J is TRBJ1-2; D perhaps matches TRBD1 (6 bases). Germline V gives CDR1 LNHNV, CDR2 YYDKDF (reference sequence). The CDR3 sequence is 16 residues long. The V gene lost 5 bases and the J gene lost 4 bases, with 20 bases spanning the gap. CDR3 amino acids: CATSPPPQGLRYGYTF. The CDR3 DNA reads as TGTGCCACCAGCCCTCCTCCCCAGGGGCTGCGCTATGGCTACACCTTC.

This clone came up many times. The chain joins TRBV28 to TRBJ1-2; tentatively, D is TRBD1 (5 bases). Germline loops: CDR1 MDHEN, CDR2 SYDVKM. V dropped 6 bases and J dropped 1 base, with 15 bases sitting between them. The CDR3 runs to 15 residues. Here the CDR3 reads CASSPEWDLNYGYTF. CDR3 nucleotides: TGTGCCAGCAGCCCAGAGTGGGACCTTAACTATGGCTACACCTTC.

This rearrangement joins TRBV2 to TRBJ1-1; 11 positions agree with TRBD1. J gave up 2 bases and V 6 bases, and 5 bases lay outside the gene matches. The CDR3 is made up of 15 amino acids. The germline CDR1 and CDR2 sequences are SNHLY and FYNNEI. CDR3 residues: CASRDRTGGNTEAFF. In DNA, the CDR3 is TGTGCCAGCAGAGACCGGACAGGGGGCAACACTGAAGCTTTCTTT.

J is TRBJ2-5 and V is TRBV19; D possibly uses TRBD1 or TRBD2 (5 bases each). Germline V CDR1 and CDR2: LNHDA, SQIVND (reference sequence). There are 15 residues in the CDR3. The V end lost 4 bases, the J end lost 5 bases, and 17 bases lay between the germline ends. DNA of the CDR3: TGTGCCAGTAGTACTGGGACCACCCGAGGGGAGACCCAGTACTTC. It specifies CASSTGTTRGETQYF.

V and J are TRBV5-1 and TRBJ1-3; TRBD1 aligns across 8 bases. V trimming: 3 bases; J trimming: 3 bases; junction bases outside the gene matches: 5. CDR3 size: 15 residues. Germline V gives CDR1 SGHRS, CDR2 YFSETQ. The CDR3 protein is CASSSGQGGGNTIYF. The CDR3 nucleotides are TGCGCCAGCAGCTCTGGACAGGGAGGTGGAAACACCATATATTTT.